This TCR beta chain is drawn from a study of monozygotic twins with inflammatory bowel disease. The CDR3 is 15 amino acids. The germline V gene has CDR1 SGHNT and CDR2 YYREEE (reference sequence). TCRdb reprocessed the 5' RACE reads; each CDR3 protein has one entry and no DNA is given. The sample table sets out about 450,000 distinct CDR3 sequences. The origin of this receptor is a human donor with ulcerative colitis or Crohn's disease, or a healthy co-twin of an affected twin (not recorded which). The sample consisted of blood. This chain joins TRBV5-4 and TRBJ2-2; TCRdb reports TRBD1, a call that lacks DNA to check it against. CDR3 protein: CASTEAGGNTGELFF.